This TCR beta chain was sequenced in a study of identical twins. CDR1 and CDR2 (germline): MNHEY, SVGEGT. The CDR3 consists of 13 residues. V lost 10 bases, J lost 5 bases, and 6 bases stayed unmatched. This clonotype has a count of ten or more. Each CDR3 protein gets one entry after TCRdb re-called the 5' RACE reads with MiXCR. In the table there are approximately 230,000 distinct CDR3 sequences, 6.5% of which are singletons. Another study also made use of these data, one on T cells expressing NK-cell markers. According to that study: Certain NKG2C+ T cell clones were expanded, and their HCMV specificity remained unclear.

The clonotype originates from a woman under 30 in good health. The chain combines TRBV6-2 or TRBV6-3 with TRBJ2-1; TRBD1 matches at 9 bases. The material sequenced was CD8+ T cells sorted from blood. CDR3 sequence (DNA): TGTGCCACCGTTGGGACAGGGAACAATGAGCAGTTCTTC. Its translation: CATVGTGNNEQFF.